This entry lists 12 T cell receptor beta chains sequenced from one sample in a study of T cell repertoires in cytomegalovirus infection. One entry per CDR3 protein results from TCRdb running MiXCR on the reads. The table records roughly 310,000 distinct CDR3 sequences, about 28% of them present only once. The antigens for these receptors are not known. The material was cultured PBMCs, obtained from culture after CMV antigen stimulation. The receptors were gathered from a human donor in good health (CMV status not recorded). Some clones in this sample may be carry-over from other donors' samples.

The chain links TRBV7-9 to TRBJ1-1; tentatively, D is TRBD1 (5 bases). Germline CDR1 SEHNR, CDR2 FQNEAQ (reference sequence). The CDR3 loop spans 14 amino acids. Trimming shortened V by 5 bases and J by 5 bases, and 15 bases separated the two germline ends. CDR3 residues: CASSPFRGKTEAFF. The CDR3 region has the DNA TGTGCCAGCAGCCCGTTCCGGGGGAAAACTGAAGCTTTCTTT.

This clonotype was seen only a few times. The chain uses TRBV24-1 and TRBJ1-4; D remains ambiguous. CDR1 KGHDR and CDR2 SFDVKD come from the germline V gene. The ends were cut back, 3 bases at V and 5 bases at J, with 6 bases in the middle. The CDR3 loop spans 13 amino acids. The CDR3 region has the DNA TGTGCCACCAGTGATGCTCTCAATGAAAAACTGTTTTTT. Amino acid sequence: CATSDALNEKLFF.

This clonotype appeared a few times. This chain uses TRBV27 with TRBJ2-3; a possible D gene is TRBD2 (5 bases). CDR1 is MNHEY, CDR2 SMNVEV, per germline (reference sequence). The V end lost 5 bases, the J end lost 1 base, and 13 bases lay between the germline ends. The CDR3 is 15 residues long. The CDR3 region is CASSRRPRGTDTQYF. As DNA, the CDR3 is TGTGCCAGCAGTCGCCGTCCGAGGGGCACAGATACGCAGTATTTT.

This chain connects TRBV18 to TRBJ1-3, with 7 bases matching TRBD1. The CDR3 extends over 17 amino acids. CDR1 and CDR2 (germline): KGHSH, LQKENI. Germline trimming cut 0 bases from V and 2 bases from J; bases unmatched to any gene: 7. CDR3 region: CASSPPVAGGPGNTIYF. DNA of the CDR3: TGTGCCAGCTCACCACCGGTAGCAGGGGGACCTGGAAACACCATATATTTT.

This clonotype was detected only a few times. The CDR3 is CASSLEWGPANYGYTF. The CDR3 bases are TGTGCCAGCAGCTTAGAGTGGGGACCTGCTAACTATGGCTACACCTTC. The chain employs TRBV7-2 and TRBJ1-2; D is possibly TRBD1 (5 bases). The germline V gene encodes CDR1 SGHTA and CDR2 FQGNSA. V lost 1 base, J lost 0 bases, and 12 bases lay in between. CDR3 length: 16 residues.

The chain employs TRBV7-6 and TRBJ2-3; unclear D gene. Trimming pared 1 base from V and 2 bases from J, leaving 13 bases between. The CDR3 is made up of 16 amino acids. Germline CDR1 and CDR2: SGHVS and FNYEAQ. The CDR3 nucleotides are TGTGCCAGCAGCTTAGTCGGAGAAGGCTTCACAGATACGCAGTATTTT. This gives the protein CASSLVGEGFTDTQYF.

There are a few counts of this clonotype. The rearrangement uses TRBV6-6 and TRBJ2-3; 11 bases agree with TRBD2. There are 17 residues in the CDR3. Germline trimming cut 0 bases from V and 5 bases from J; bases unmatched to any gene: 7. Germline V gene sequence: CDR1 MNHNY, CDR2 SVGAGI (reference sequence). CDR3: CASSYSMALAGGDTQYF. Here the CDR3 DNA reads TGTGCCAGCAGTTACTCGATGGCCCTAGCGGGAGGAGATACGCAGTATTTT.

The CDR3 nucleotides read TGTGCCAGCACCCCGGACAGGGGGTCCTACGAGCAGTACTTC. This gives the protein CASTPDRGSYEQYF. The V call is TRBV6-6, the J call TRBJ2-7, with 10 bases matching TRBD1. The CDR3 sequence is 14 residues long. After removal of 7 bases from V and 1 base from J, the junction contained 4 bases not matched to a gene. Germline CDR1 is MNHNY and CDR2 is SVGAGI (reference sequence).

This clonotype showed up just a few times. This chain connects TRBV4-2 to TRBJ2-7; 11 bases map to TRBD1. Germline CDR1 LGHNA, CDR2 YNFKEQ. V lost 1 base and J lost 3; bases outside the gene matches: 11. There are 18 residues in the CDR3. The CDR3 region has the DNA TGTGCCAGCAGCCAAGTCCCCGGACCCGGGACAGGGGGCTACGAGCAGTACTTC. Protein sequence: CASSQVPGPGTGGYEQYF.

At least ten counts were recorded for this clonotype. The chain employs TRBV7-8 and TRBJ1-1; TRBD1 is a possible D gene (5 bases). This CDR3 contains 15 residues. The V gene lost 1 base and the J gene lost 1 base, with 10 bases spanning the gap. Germline-derived CDR1 and CDR2 are SGHVS and FQNEAQ. CDR3: CASSLVTGRNTEAFF. The DNA of the CDR3 is TGTGCCAGCAGCTTAGTTACAGGCCGGAACACTGAAGCTTTCTTT.

There are a few counts of this clonotype. V is TRBV19 and J is TRBJ2-1; 8 bases line up with TRBD2. From germline, CDR1 is LNHDA and CDR2 SQIVND (reference sequence). There are 16 residues in the CDR3. Trimming at V came to 2 bases and at J to 2 bases, leaving 5 bases not matched to a gene. The CDR3 bases are TGTGCCAGTAGTATATTACGGGAGGGTGCCTACAATGAGCAGTTCTTC. Amino acid sequence: CASSILREGAYNEQFF.

This clonotype was detected a few times. The chain has TRBV28 and TRBJ1-2, with 9 bases fitting TRBD1. Germline V gene lookup returns CDR1 MDHEN and CDR2 SYDVKM. V dropped 8 bases and J dropped 9; count of bases not matched to a gene: 7. The CDR3 has 12 residues. The CDR3 coding sequence is TGTGCCAGCTCAGACAGGGGGGATAGCTACACCTTC. Its protein is CASSDRGDSYTF.